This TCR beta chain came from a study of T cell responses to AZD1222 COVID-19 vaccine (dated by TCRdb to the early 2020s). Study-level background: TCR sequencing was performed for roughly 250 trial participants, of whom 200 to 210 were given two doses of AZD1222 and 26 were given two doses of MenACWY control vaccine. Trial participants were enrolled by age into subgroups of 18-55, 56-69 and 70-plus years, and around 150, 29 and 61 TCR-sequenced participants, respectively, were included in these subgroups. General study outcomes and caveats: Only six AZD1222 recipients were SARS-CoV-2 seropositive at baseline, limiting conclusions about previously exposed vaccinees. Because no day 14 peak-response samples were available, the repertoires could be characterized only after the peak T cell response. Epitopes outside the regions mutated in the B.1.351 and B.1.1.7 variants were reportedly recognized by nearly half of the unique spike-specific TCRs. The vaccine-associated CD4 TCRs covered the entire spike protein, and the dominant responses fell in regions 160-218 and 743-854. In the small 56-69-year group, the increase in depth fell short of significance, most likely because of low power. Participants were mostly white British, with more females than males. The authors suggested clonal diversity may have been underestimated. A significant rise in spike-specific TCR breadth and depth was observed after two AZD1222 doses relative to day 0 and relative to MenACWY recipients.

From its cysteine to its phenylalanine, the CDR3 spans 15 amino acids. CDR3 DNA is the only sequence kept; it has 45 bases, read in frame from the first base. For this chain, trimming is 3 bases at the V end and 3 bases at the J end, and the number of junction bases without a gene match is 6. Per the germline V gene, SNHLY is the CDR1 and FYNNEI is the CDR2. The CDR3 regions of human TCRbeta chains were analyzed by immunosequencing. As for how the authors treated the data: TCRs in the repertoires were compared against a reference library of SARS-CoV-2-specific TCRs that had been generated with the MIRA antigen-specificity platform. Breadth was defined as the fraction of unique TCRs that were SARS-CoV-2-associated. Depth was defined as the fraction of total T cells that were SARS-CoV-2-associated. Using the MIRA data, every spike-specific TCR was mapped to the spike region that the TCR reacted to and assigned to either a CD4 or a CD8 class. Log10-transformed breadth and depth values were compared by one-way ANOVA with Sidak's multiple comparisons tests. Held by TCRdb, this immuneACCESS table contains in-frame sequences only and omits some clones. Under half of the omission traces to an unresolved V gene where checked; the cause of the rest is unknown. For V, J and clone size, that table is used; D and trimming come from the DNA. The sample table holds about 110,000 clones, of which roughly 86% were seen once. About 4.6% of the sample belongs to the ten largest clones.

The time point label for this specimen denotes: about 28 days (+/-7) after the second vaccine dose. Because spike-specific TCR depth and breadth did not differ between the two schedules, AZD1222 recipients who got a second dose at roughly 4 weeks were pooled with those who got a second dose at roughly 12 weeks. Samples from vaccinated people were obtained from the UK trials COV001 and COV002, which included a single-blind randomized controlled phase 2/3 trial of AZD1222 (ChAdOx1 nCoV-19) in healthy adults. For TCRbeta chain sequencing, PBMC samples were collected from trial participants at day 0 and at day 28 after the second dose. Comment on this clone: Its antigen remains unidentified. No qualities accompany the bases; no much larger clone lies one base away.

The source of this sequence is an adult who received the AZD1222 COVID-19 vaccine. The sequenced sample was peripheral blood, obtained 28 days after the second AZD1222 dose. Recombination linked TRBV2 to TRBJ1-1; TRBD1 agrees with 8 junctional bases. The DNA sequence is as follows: TGTGCCAGCAGTGAGGGGACAGGTGGGGACACTGAAGCTTTCTTT. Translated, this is CASSEGTGGDTEAFF.